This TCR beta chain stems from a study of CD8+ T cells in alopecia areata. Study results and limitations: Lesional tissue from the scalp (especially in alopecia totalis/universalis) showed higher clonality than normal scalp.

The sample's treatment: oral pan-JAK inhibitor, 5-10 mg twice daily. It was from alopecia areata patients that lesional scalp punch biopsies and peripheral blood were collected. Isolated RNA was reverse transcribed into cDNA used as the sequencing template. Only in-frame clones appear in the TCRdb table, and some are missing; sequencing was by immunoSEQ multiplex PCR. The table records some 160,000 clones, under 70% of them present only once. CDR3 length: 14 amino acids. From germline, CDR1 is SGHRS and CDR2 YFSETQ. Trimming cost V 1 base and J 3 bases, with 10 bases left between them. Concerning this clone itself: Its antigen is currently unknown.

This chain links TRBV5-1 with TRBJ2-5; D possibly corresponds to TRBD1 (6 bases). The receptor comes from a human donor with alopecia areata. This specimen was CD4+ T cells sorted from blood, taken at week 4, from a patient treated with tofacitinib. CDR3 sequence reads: CASSLSAGEETQYF. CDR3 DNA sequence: TGCGCCAGCAGCTTGTCGGCAGGGGAAGAGACCCAGTACTTC.